The 19 T cell receptor beta chains below all came from one sample that was sequenced in a study of CD8 T cells in Susac syndrome. Roughly 0.45 to 1 ug RNA was reverse transcribed with random hexamers. MiXCR, run by TCRdb on the immunoSEQ multiplex PCR reads, gives a single entry per CDR3 protein. The repertoire holds some 120,000 distinct CDR3 sequences, about 96% seen once, with more than 0.095% in the top ten. Sequenced input: CD4+ T cells from PBMCs. These receptors originate from a human donor in good health.

This chain uses TRBV20-1 with TRBJ2-7, with TRBD2 identical over 9 bases. Germline loops: CDR1 DFQATT, CDR2 SNEGSKA (reference sequence). The CDR3 spans 15 residues. With V trimmed by 1 base and J by 2 bases, 6 bases remained unmatched. The CDR3, as DNA: TGCAGTGCTAGAGGGGGTAGCGGGGGAACCTACGAGCAGTACTTC. It encodes CSARGGSGGTYEQYF.

The chain combines TRBV4-1 with TRBJ2-5; no firm D call. The CDR3 covers 15 residues. V lost 1 base to trimming and J lost 1 base, with 10 bases between them. Germline V gene sequence: CDR1 MGHRA, CDR2 YSYEKL. This CDR3 is CASSQAEIPQETQYF. CDR3 bases: TGCGCCAGCAGCCAAGCCGAGATTCCCCAAGAGACCCAGTACTTC.

The V gene is TRBV5-1, the J gene TRBJ2-3; 9 nucleotides agree with TRBD1. The CDR3 has 15 amino acids. V dropped 9 bases and J dropped 9; count of bases not matched to a gene: 17. CDR1 and CDR2 from the germline V gene are SGHRS and YFSETQ. CDR3 sequence: CATGKGQGPPRTQYF. Written as DNA, the CDR3 is TGCGCCACCGGAAAGGGACAGGGTCCGCCTAGAACGCAGTATTTT.

The chain employs TRBV2 and TRBJ2-5; D not resolved. The CDR3 totals 13 residues. V lost 6 bases to trimming and J lost 1 base, with 9 bases between them. Germline V gene data show CDR1 as SNHLY and CDR2 as FYNNEI. The CDR3 DNA is TGTGCCAGCAGGGCTTGGTCCCAAGAGACCCAGTACTTC. Protein product: CASRAWSQETQYF.

The CDR3 DNA follows: TGTGCCAGCAGCTCAACTAGCGGGGAATACTACGAGCAGTACTTC. This sequence encodes CASSSTSGEYYEQYF. The chain recombines TRBV5-4 with TRBJ2-7, with 10 bases fitting TRBD2. Germline V gene data show CDR1 as SGHNT and CDR2 as YYREEE (reference sequence). The CDR3 is 15 residues long. J was trimmed by 3 bases and V by 3 bases; bases with no gene match: 6.

The chain recombines TRBV29-1 with TRBJ2-3, with 12 bases matching TRBD2. V dropped 5 bases and J dropped 4; count of bases not matched to a gene: 13. This CDR3 has 17 residues. CDR1 is SQVTM and CDR2 is ANQGSEA in the germline V gene. The chain's CDR3 is CSVSGLAGGPPPDTQYF. The CDR3 DNA reads TGCAGCGTTTCCGGGCTAGCGGGAGGGCCCCCACCAGATACGCAGTATTTT.

The chain recombines TRBV3-1 with TRBJ2-7; D is undetermined. Germline lookup yields CDR1 LGHDT and CDR2 YNNKEL (reference sequence). There are 15 residues in the CDR3. V lost 4 bases, J lost 0 bases, and 13 bases lay in between. The CDR3: CASSPAAASSYEQYF. As DNA, the CDR3 is TGTGCCAGCAGCCCGGCGGCGGCTAGCTCCTACGAGCAGTACTTC.

The rearrangement links TRBV28 to TRBJ2-1, with a weak D call TRBD2 (6 bases). Germline V gene lookup returns CDR1 MDHEN and CDR2 SYDVKM. V lost 2 bases, J lost 3 bases, and 14 bases lay in between. This CDR3 spans 16 amino acids. The CDR3 is CASSLAAGGDYNEQFF. The CDR3 region has the DNA TGTGCCAGCAGTTTAGCTGCGGGCGGGGACTACAATGAGCAGTTCTTC.

The rearrangement uses TRBV19 and TRBJ2-1; D is uncertain. The CDR3 length is 11 residues. In germline, CDR1 is LNHDA, CDR2 SQIVND (reference sequence). V gave up 8 bases and J gave up 4 bases, with 6 bases separating them. The DNA for the CDR3 is TGTGCCAGTGGAAGATACAATGAGCAGTTCTTC. Its protein product is CASGRYNEQFF. The variable domain in full, with the rest retrieved from reference TRBV19 and TRBJ2-1, is DGGITQSPKYLFRKEGQNVTLSCEQNLNHDAMYWYRQDPGQGLRLIYYSQIVNDFQKGDIAEGYSVSREKKESFPLTVTSAQKNPTAFYLCASGRYNEQFFGPGTRLTVL.

The rearrangement uses TRBV7-9 and TRBJ2-3, with 11 nucleotides matching TRBD2. V trimming: 5 bases; J trimming: 3 bases; junction bases outside the gene matches: 10. CDR3 size: 17 residues. The V gene's germline CDR1 is SEHNR and CDR2 FQNEAQ (reference sequence). CDR3 nucleotides: TGTGCCAGCAGCCCCTCCGGGACTAGCGGATTAACAGATACGCAGTATTTT. Protein product: CASSPSGTSGLTDTQYF.

This chain uses TRBV4-1 with TRBJ2-7, with 12 bases aligning to TRBD2. Germline V gives CDR1 MGHRA, CDR2 YSYEKL. The CDR3 covers 16 residues. Trimming removed 4 bases from V and 4 bases from J; junction bases left unmatched: 8. CDR3 bases: TGCGCCAGCAGCCTTGGGACGGGGACTAGCGGGTACGAGCAGTACTTC. Its protein product is CASSLGTGTSGYEQYF.

This chain uses TRBV5-1 with TRBJ2-7, with D possibly matching TRBD2 (6 bases). The CDR3 is 13 amino acids. Germline CDR1 is SGHRS and CDR2 is YFSETQ. The ends were cut back, 4 bases at V and 3 bases at J, with 11 bases in the middle. The CDR3 DNA is TGCGCCAGCAGCCCCTCGGGAGACTACGAGCAGTACTTC. This translates into CASSPSGDYEQYF.

The V and J genes are TRBV28 and TRBJ1-1, with D hard to call. Germline assignment: CDR1 MDHEN and CDR2 SYDVKM. This CDR3 comprises 14 residues. V was shortened by 7 bases and J by 5 bases, with 17 bases between the two germline ends. The CDR3 coding sequence is TGTGCCAGCACCCCTCGCGGGCCAGTGACTGAAGCTTTCTTT. Its protein is CASTPRGPVTEAFF.

The chain couples TRBV19 to TRBJ2-6; 7 positions match TRBD1. Germline CDR1 LNHDA, CDR2 SQIVND (reference sequence). The CDR3 is made up of 15 amino acids. The V and J ends lost 3 bases and 7 bases, in that order; junction bases with no gene match: 6. In DNA form, the CDR3 reads TGTGCCAGTAGTATTCTACAGGGGAACGCCAACGTCCTGACTTTC. This gives the protein CASSILQGNANVLTF.

Only a few counts were recorded for this clonotype. The rearrangement links TRBV3-1 to TRBJ2-4; D is possibly TRBD1 (6 bases). V was cut by 4 bases and J by 9 bases, with 13 bases left in between. The germline CDR1 and CDR2 sequences are LGHDT and YNNKEL (reference sequence). This CDR3 contains 13 residues. The CDR3 DNA follows: TGTGCCAGCAGCCGGACTCTACAGGGCATTCAGTACTTC. Protein: CASSRTLQGIQYF.

The rearrangement uses TRBV29-1 and TRBJ1-2; D call uncertain. With 0 bases removed from V and 7 bases from J, the gap between germline ends came to 12 bases. CDR1 and CDR2 (germline): SQVTM, ANQGSEA. The CDR3 runs to 13 residues. This CDR3 reads CSVEDPSGRGYTF. DNA of the CDR3: TGCAGCGTTGAAGATCCGTCGGGCCGTGGCTACACCTTC.

The V gene is TRBV7-2, the J gene TRBJ2-3, with 10 bases lining up with TRBD1. The junction had 10 bases not matched to a gene; V was cut back by 0 bases and J by 1 base. Germline assignment: CDR1 SGHTA and CDR2 FQGNSA. The CDR3 is made up of 19 amino acids. This CDR3 reads CASSLANLGTGARTDTQYF. CDR3 coding DNA: TGTGCCAGCAGCTTAGCGAATTTAGGGACAGGGGCCCGCACAGATACGCAGTATTTT.

This chain connects TRBV2 to TRBJ1-1; no clear D. This CDR3 has 12 residues. Trimming took 7 bases from V and 0 from J, leaving 6 bases between them. Germline-derived CDR1 and CDR2 are SNHLY and FYNNEI. The CDR3: CASNILNTEAFF. CDR3 in DNA: TGTGCCAGCAACATCCTGAACACTGAAGCTTTCTTT.

This clonotype was seen just once. The V and J genes are TRBV7-2 and TRBJ1-5, with TRBD1 identical over 12 bases. The CDR3 is 18 amino acids. The ends lost 6 bases at V and 3 bases at J; junction bases unmatched: 12. Per the germline V gene, CDR1 is SGHTA and CDR2 is FQGNSA. Here the CDR3 reads CASSPAGQGAGNNQPQHF. The DNA of the CDR3 is TGTGCCAGCAGTCCAGCGGGACAGGGGGCGGGAAACAATCAGCCCCAGCATTTT.